Below, 25 T cell receptor beta chains from the same sample are listed, as sequenced in a study of T-cell reconstitution after alpha-beta-depleted transplantation in children. Molecular barcoding with unique molecular identifiers was used for the TCRbeta library. TCRdb re-derived calls from the PCR reads in MiXCR, one entry per CDR3 protein. Of hundreds of thousands of distinct CDR3 sequences listed, approximately 17% were seen once; the top ten hold approximately 1%. This sample comprised PBMCs from the stem cell graft donor, obtained from the stem cell graft. The receptors were sampled from a human donor who donated a stem cell graft to a child with acute myeloid leukemia.

This clonotype was recorded many times. The CDR3 DNA sequence: TGTGCCAGCGGGGTTTGGGGTCTCGAGCAGTACGTC. Translating it yields CASGVWGLEQYV. The J gene is TRBJ2-7, the V gene TRBV28; D is unclear. V was cut by 8 bases and J by 6 bases, with 14 bases left in between. The CDR3 totals 12 residues. CDR1 is MDHEN, CDR2 SYDVKM, per germline.

In its sample, this clonotype was seen a few times. V and J are TRBV7-2 and TRBJ2-1; D gene unclear. Germline V gene data show CDR1 as SGHTA and CDR2 as FQGNSA. V shed 5 bases and J shed 0 bases, with 11 bases lying between them. The CDR3 sequence is 15 residues long. This chain's CDR3 is CASSTRRSSYNEQFF. CDR3 nucleotides: TGTGCCAGCAGCACCCGGAGAAGCTCCTACAATGAGCAGTTCTTC.

The V gene is TRBV5-1, the J gene TRBJ2-1, with unresolved D. Germline V lookup: CDR1 SGHRS, CDR2 YFSETQ. V was shortened by 2 bases and J by 9 bases, with 9 bases between the two germline ends. The CDR3 has 12 amino acids. In DNA, the CDR3 is TGCGCCAGCAGCTTTAAAACCGGTGAGCAGTTCTTC. Encoded protein: CASSFKTGEQFF.

This clonotype came up many times. This chain links TRBV6-5 with TRBJ1-5; D might be TRBD1 (6 bases). The germline gives CDR1 MNHEY, CDR2 SVGAGI. V was shortened by 6 bases and J by 0 bases, with 15 bases between the two germline ends. This CDR3 is built from 16 residues. The CDR3 DNA is TGTGCCAGCAGGGCGCCAGGGGCCTATAGCAATCAGCCCCAGCATTTT. Protein sequence: CASRAPGAYSNQPQHF.

The sample holds a few counts of this clonotype. The chain has TRBV20-1 and TRBJ2-7; TRBD1 aligns across 9 bases. The CDR3 length is 13 residues. Germline V CDR1 and CDR2: DFQATT, SNEGSKA (reference sequence). Germline trimming cut 3 bases from V and 9 bases from J; bases unmatched to any gene: 9. CDR3 in DNA: TGCAGTGCTAGTTTTCCGGACAGGGGTGTGCAGTACTTC. This sequence encodes CSASFPDRGVQYF.

The rearrangement links TRBV7-9 to TRBJ2-1; no reliable D call. The germline V gene encodes CDR1 SEHNR and CDR2 FQNEAQ (reference sequence). The CDR3 extends over 16 amino acids. The ends were cut back, 8 bases at V and 4 bases at J, with 21 bases in the middle. DNA of the CDR3: TGTGCCAGCGATAACAATGGGCGGTTCAGATACAATGAGCAGTTCTTC. Protein: CASDNNGRFRYNEQFF.

The genes are TRBV28 and TRBJ2-5; TRBD2 agrees at 11 bases. Germline V gives CDR1 MDHEN, CDR2 SYDVKM. J gave up 3 bases and V 6 bases, and 3 bases lay outside the gene matches. The length of the CDR3 is 14 residues. CDR3 nucleotide sequence: TGTGCCAGCAGAGAGACTAGCGGGGAAGAGACCCAGTACTTC. Amino acid sequence: CASRETSGEETQYF.

The sample holds many counts of this clonotype. The rearrangement links TRBV4-3 to TRBJ2-2; D might be TRBD2 (6 bases). Trimming removed 0 bases at V and 6 bases at J, with 11 bases between. Germline lookup yields CDR1 LGHNA and CDR2 YSLEER. The CDR3 sequence is 15 residues long. The CDR3 nucleotides read TGCGCCAGCAGCCAAGAAGTGGAGCGGGCCGGGGAGCTGTTTTTT. Its protein product is CASSQEVERAGELFF.

This CDR3 is CASSYLVGGAPGELFF. CDR3 nucleotide sequence: TGTGCCAGCAGCTACCTGGTGGGGGGGGCTCCCGGGGAGCTGTTTTTT. The chain links TRBV5-6 to TRBJ2-2; possibly TRBD2 for D (7 bases). This CDR3 spans 16 amino acids. CDR1 is SGHDT, CDR2 YYEEEE, per germline. Trimming stripped 3 bases from V and 6 bases from J, with 18 bases between.

This clonotype was counted between two and nine times. The gene calls are TRBV20-1 and TRBJ1-6; D ambiguous. CDR1 is DFQATT, CDR2 SNEGSKA, per germline (reference sequence). V was clipped by 1 base and J by 8 bases, with 15 bases between them. The CDR3 has 15 amino acids. This chain's CDR3 is CSARASGLIHSPLHF. CDR3 in DNA: TGCAGTGCTAGAGCCTCCGGGTTAATCCATTCACCCCTCCACTTT.

This clonotype occurred many times. The chain has TRBV29-1 and TRBJ1-2, with 8 bases aligning to TRBD1. The V and J ends lost 7 bases and 7 bases, in that order; junction bases with no gene match: 5. The CDR3 is made up of 11 amino acids. Germline V gene data show CDR1 as SQVTM and CDR2 as ANQGSEA. The CDR3 loop is CSAGQGGGYTF. The CDR3 DNA sequence: TGCAGCGCTGGACAGGGAGGTGGCTACACCTTC.

To note about this clonotype: Just one base apart from a much larger clone, this may be a read error. The CDR3 does not close with the conserved phenylalanine or tryptophan, likely indicating a read error. The chain has TRBV20-1 and TRBJ1-2; 8 bases are shared with TRBD1. From germline, CDR1 is DFQATT and CDR2 SNEGSKA (reference sequence). V shed 6 bases, J shed 5 bases, and the junction held 17 bases outside the gene matches. This CDR3 has 16 amino acids. CDR3 in amino acids: CSAHSGDRPTTYGYTY. CDR3 sequence (DNA): TGCAGTGCCCACTCGGGGGACAGGCCGACTACTTATGGCTACACCTAC.

This clonotype was found a few times. This chain uses TRBV20-1 with TRBJ1-2; 8 nucleotides align to TRBD1. Germline loops: CDR1 DFQATT, CDR2 SNEGSKA (reference sequence). Trimming removed 6 bases from V and 4 bases from J; junction bases left unmatched: 10. This CDR3 is built from 14 residues. The CDR3 protein is CSAHTPGQGYGYTF. CDR3 DNA: TGCAGTGCCCATACACCCGGACAGGGCTATGGCTACACCTTC.

In this sample, this clonotype turned up many times. The chain couples TRBV20-1 to TRBJ2-3, with D possibly being TRBD1 or TRBD2 (5 bases each). V lost 6 bases and J 2 bases, leaving 12 bases between the germline ends. Germline lookup yields CDR1 DFQATT and CDR2 SNEGSKA (reference sequence). The CDR3 totals 13 residues. The chain's CDR3 is CSANPGTTDTQYF. The DNA for the CDR3 is TGCAGTGCCAACCCCGGGACCACAGATACGCAGTATTTT.

This clonotype was observed many times. V is TRBV6-5 and J is TRBJ2-1, with 7 bases matching TRBD2. The CDR3 totals 15 residues. Germline V gene data show CDR1 as MNHEY and CDR2 as SVGAGI. V shed 5 bases, J shed 6 bases, and the junction held 10 bases outside the gene matches. Here the CDR3 DNA reads TGTGCCAGCAGTCTTCGGGGGGTTTTCGGCAATGAGCAGTTCTTC. Amino acids: CASSLRGVFGNEQFF.

The chain combines TRBV7-8 with TRBJ1-5, with D hard to call. The V gene's germline CDR1 is SGHVS and CDR2 FQNEAQ. The length of the CDR3 is 19 residues. V was pared by 6 bases and J by 1 base, with 25 bases between. CDR3 bases: TGTGCCAGCAGTCCCAGCCGGGGAAGCCGAACTCCGAGCAATCAGCCCCAGCATTTT. Amino acids: CASSPSRGSRTPSNQPQHF.

The rearrangement uses TRBV5-1 and TRBJ2-1; 9 bases match TRBD1. The germline gives CDR1 SGHRS, CDR2 YFSETQ. This CDR3 region has 15 residues. Losses at the gene ends were 5 bases for V and 6 bases for J; bases not matched to a gene: 9. CDR3 in amino acids: CASRRTGTGSNEQFF. DNA of the CDR3: TGCGCCAGCAGACGAACCGGGACAGGGAGCAATGAGCAGTTCTTC.

In its sample, this clonotype was seen a few times. The V gene is TRBV2, the J gene TRBJ2-7; D is possibly TRBD2 (7 bases). The CDR3 runs 15 residues. Trimming took 7 bases from V and 4 from J, leaving 20 bases between them. Germline lookup yields CDR1 SNHLY and CDR2 FYNNEI. The CDR3 nucleotides are TGTGCCAGCACTCCTCGAGGGGGGGAAAGGTACGAGCAGTACGTC. This translates into CASTPRGGERYEQYV.

The rearrangement uses TRBV20-1 and TRBJ2-3, with 14 bases aligning to TRBD2. Germline loops: CDR1 DFQATT, CDR2 SNEGSKA (reference sequence). The CDR3 runs to 15 residues. Trimming at V came to 6 bases and at J to 5 bases, leaving 7 bases not matched to a gene. CDR3 sequence (DNA): TGCAGTGCCCTCCTAGGGACTAGCGGGGGAGATACGCAGTATTTT. It is translated as CSALLGTSGGDTQYF.

This clonotype came up many times. The chain is built from TRBV12-3 or TRBV12-4 and TRBJ1-6; D is unclear. The CDR3 consists of 11 residues. Trimming removed 7 bases at V and 7 bases at J, with 5 bases between. In DNA, the CDR3 is TGTGCCAGCACTAGCAATTCACCCCTCCACTTT. This translates into CASTSNSPLHF.

This clonotype was observed many times. The chain carries TRBV7-9 and TRBJ2-1; no clear D gene. The CDR3 runs 14 residues. Germline V CDR1 and CDR2: SEHNR, FQNEAQ (reference sequence). V lost 2 bases and J lost 7, with 12 bases in between. The CDR3 coding sequence is TGTGCCAGCAGCTTAATAGCAGTGCGGAATGAGCAGTTCTTC. Its translation: CASSLIAVRNEQFF.

This clonotype occurred a few times. V is TRBV5-5 and J is TRBJ1-4; D perhaps matches TRBD1 (5 bases). V lost 4 bases and J lost 11, with 21 bases in between. CDR1 and CDR2 from the germline V gene are SGHKS and YYEKEE (reference sequence). This CDR3 contains 15 residues. The CDR3 region has the DNA TGTGCCAGCAGCAACAGCCCGCAGGGAAACGGGAAACTGTTTTTT. This gives the protein CASSNSPQGNGKLFF.

This clonotype has at least ten counts. The V gene is TRBV29-1, the J gene TRBJ2-7; D is possibly TRBD1 (6 bases). The CDR3 runs 12 residues. V lost 4 bases, J lost 4 bases, and 11 bases lay in between. Germline V gene sequence: CDR1 SQVTM, CDR2 ANQGSEA. The CDR3 nucleotides read TGCAGCGTTGGGGTGGACAGATACGAGCAGTACTTC. Translated, it gives CSVGVDRYEQYF.

This chain links TRBV5-1 with TRBJ2-7, with no clear D. The CDR3 consists of 15 residues. Germline V CDR1 and CDR2: SGHRS, YFSETQ. The V and J ends lost 2 bases and 0 bases respectively, with 12 bases between them. Here the CDR3 reads CASSLIRVSSYEQYV. The CDR3 coding sequence is TGCGCCAGCAGCTTAATTCGAGTGAGCTCCTACGAGCAGTACGTC.

This clonotype was recorded many times. The J gene is TRBJ2-1, the V gene TRBV9, with 9 bases fitting TRBD2. This CDR3 is 14 amino acids long. V was pared by 4 bases and J by 8 bases, with 7 bases of the junction left unmatched. CDR1 and CDR2 from the germline V gene are SGDLS and YYNGEE. The CDR3 loop reads CASSIGTSRDEQFF. In nucleotides, the CDR3 is TGTGCCAGCAGCATAGGGACTAGCAGGGATGAGCAGTTCTTC.